This TCR beta chain was found in a study of regulatory T cells in long-lasting Graves disease. General observations from the study: Thyroid tissue went unexamined; only peripheral blood was analyzed. Shared public clonotypes totalled 2,741 in persistent patients, compared with about 960 in new patients. Persistent Graves' disease cases displayed lower TCR diversity than newly diagnosed ones. Repertoires from persistent disease leaned toward TRBV28, TRBJ1-2 and TRBJ2-5.

This clonotype was detected many times. Its antigen is still unknown. Sequencing libraries for TCR beta were prepared with iRepertoire HTBI primers and Arm-PCR of CDR3 regions. MiXCR was run by TCRdb on the multiplex PCR reads, yielding one entry per CDR3 protein. The sample records fewer than 350,000 distinct CDR3 sequences, about a sixth being singletons. The CDR3 consists of 12 residues. The V end lost 7 bases, the J end lost 4 bases, and 9 bases lay between the germline ends. Germline CDR1 and CDR2: SNHLY and FYNNEI. The time point here: newly diagnosed GD, antithyroid drugs for less than 3 months. From RNA extracted from PBMCs, the TCR library was made.

This sequence originates from a female donor with Graves disease. Sequenced material: peripheral blood mononuclear cells (PBMCs), taken at new diagnosis, from a patient treated with antithyroid drugs. The chain links TRBV2 to TRBJ2-3; D gene uncertain. The DNA for the CDR3 is TGTGCCAGCACGGACCTCGCAGATACGCAGTATTTT. It codes for CASTDLADTQYF.